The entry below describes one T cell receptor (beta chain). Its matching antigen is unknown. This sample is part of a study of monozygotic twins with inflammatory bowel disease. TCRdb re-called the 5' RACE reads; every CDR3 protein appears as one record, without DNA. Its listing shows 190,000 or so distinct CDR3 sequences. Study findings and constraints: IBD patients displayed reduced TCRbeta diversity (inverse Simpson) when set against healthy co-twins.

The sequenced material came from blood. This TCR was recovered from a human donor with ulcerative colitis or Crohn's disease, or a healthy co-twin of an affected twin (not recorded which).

CDR3 amino acids: CASSFGGNTNTEAFF. The V call is TRBV5-1, the J call TRBJ1-1; TCRdb reports TRBD1, a call that lacks DNA to check it against. This CDR3 contains 15 residues. In germline, CDR1 is SGHRS, CDR2 YFSETQ.